The rows below give T cell receptor beta chains drawn from one sample of a study of blood T cell repertoires in COVID-19. The assay was immunoSEQ multiplex PCR, and TCRdb's table has in-frame clones only and misses some. This table has about 65,000 clones, approximately 93% appearing once. Sequenced input: peripheral blood. These receptors were obtained from a man aged 70-80 years with active COVID-19. CDR3s include the opening cysteine and the closing phenylalanine or tryptophan. The D gene is left open where the match is weak. Not every row has a clone size; where given, it reads once, few, many or a size class.

d_gene: -; abundance: -; v_gene: TRBV14; j_gene: TRBJ2-1; CDR3nt: TGTGCCAGCAGCCTTACCTACAATGAGCAGTTCTTC; CDR3aa: CASSLTYNEQFF
d_gene: -; abundance: once; v_gene: TRBV28; j_gene: TRBJ1-5; CDR3nt: TGTGCCAGCAGGAGGTCCGGGGGTAGTCAGCCCCAGCATTTT; CDR3aa: CASRRSGGSQPQHF
d_gene: TRBD1; abundance: once; v_gene: TRBV2; j_gene: TRBJ2-2; CDR3nt: TGTGCCAGCAGTACTACAGGGGGCGGGGAGCTGTTTTTT; CDR3aa: CASSTTGGGELFF
d_gene: -; abundance: -; v_gene: TRBV6-6; j_gene: TRBJ2-2; CDR3nt: TGTGCCAGCAGTTACTCTCGGGACGGGGGCACCGGGGAGCTGTTTTTT; CDR3aa: CASSYSRDGGTGELFF
d_gene: -; abundance: -; v_gene: TRBV4-3; j_gene: TRBJ2-3; CDR3nt: TGCGCCAGCAGCCAAGATGCATTAACCCAGGGGGATACGCAGTATTTT; CDR3aa: CASSQDALTQGDTQYF
d_gene: TRBD2; abundance: -; v_gene: TRBV5-5; j_gene: TRBJ2-5; CDR3nt: TGTGCCAGCAGCTACGGACTAGCGGGGGGCGGTGAAGAGACCCAGTACTTC; CDR3aa: CASSYGLAGGGEETQYF
d_gene: -; abundance: once; v_gene: TRBV9; j_gene: TRBJ1-4; CDR3nt: TGTGCCAGCACCCTGGGAGGGGGGGCTAATGAAAAACTGTTTTTT; CDR3aa: CASTLGGGANEKLFF
d_gene: -; abundance: -; v_gene: TRBV10-2; j_gene: TRBJ1-2; CDR3nt: TGCGCCAGCAGCGGGACGGTTGGGGGGTATGGCTACACCTTC; CDR3aa: CASSGTVGGYGYTF
d_gene: TRBD1; abundance: -; v_gene: TRBV18; j_gene: TRBJ1-1; CDR3nt: TGTGCCAGCTCACAGGGGGCTCACACTGAAGCTTTCTTT; CDR3aa: CASSQGAHTEAFF
d_gene: -; abundance: -; v_gene: TRBV6-6; j_gene: TRBJ1-1; CDR3nt: TGTGCCAGCAGTTACGAGGGGAACACTGAAGCTTTCTTT; CDR3aa: CASSYEGNTEAFF
d_gene: TRBD2; abundance: -; v_gene: TRBV6-2/TRBV6-3; j_gene: TRBJ2-3; CDR3nt: TGTGCCAGCAGTTTATCACAGGAGAGCGGGGGGGCGGCGGATACGCAGTATTTT; CDR3aa: CASSLSQESGGAADTQYF